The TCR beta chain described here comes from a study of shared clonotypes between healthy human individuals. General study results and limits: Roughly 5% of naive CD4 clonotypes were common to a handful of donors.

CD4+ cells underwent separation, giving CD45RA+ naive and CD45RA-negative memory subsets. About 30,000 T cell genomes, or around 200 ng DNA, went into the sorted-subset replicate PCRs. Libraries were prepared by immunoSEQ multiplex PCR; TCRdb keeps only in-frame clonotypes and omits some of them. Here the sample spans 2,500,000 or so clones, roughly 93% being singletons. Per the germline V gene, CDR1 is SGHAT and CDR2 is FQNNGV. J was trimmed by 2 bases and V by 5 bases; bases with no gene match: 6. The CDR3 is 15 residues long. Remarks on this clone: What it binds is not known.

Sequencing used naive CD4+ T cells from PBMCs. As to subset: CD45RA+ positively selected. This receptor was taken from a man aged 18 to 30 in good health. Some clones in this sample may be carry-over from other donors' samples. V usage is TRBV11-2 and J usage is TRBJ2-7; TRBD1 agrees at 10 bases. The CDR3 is CASSIRDRGPYEQYF. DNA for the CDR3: TGTGCCAGCAGCATCCGGGACAGGGGCCCCTACGAGCAGTACTTC.